The clone carrying this T cell receptor (beta chain) has more than one count but fewer than ten. CDR1 and CDR2 from the germline V gene are ENHRY and SYGVKD. Trimming removed 6 bases at V and 0 bases at J, with 8 bases between. The CDR3 contains 13 residues. These data originate in a study of patients and donors after allogeneic stem cell transplantation. Each CDR3 protein is one row after TCRdb ran MiXCR on the RT-PCR reads. This table holds about 960,000 distinct CDR3 sequences, roughly 18% found once. The V and J genes are TRBV10-3 and TRBJ2-5; a possible D gene is TRBD1 (5 bases). Sequencing input: blood, either unsorted or a sorted T cell fraction (not recorded which). This receptor was identified in a human donor who was either an allogeneic HSCT recipient or a stem cell or donor lymphocyte infusion donor (not recorded which). It is not recorded whose cells these are; they may come from a transplant donor. The CDR3: CAISQGNQETQYF. As DNA, the CDR3 is TGTGCCATCAGCCAGGGAAACCAAGAGACCCAGTACTTC.